The present T cell receptor beta chain was sequenced within a study of blood T cells in healthy people across ages. It was with a sample-barcoded 5' primer and a J-beta primer mix that a second PCR of roughly 7 to 12 cycles was run. TCRdb passed the 5' RACE reads through MiXCR, listing each CDR3 protein once. The repertoire includes over a million distinct CDR3 sequences, 59% of them detected once, and over 5% sits in the top ten. After removal of 3 bases from V and 6 bases from J, the junction contained 3 bases not matched to a gene. The length of the CDR3 is 14 residues. CDR1 SGHRS and CDR2 YFSETQ come from the germline V gene.

The TCR originated in a man between 18 and 29 years old in good health. Sequenced material: blood. The V gene is TRBV5-1, the J gene TRBJ2-3; 11 bases are a match to TRBD2. CDR3 region: CASSSSGRRDTQYF. In DNA, the CDR3 is TGCGCCAGCAGCTCTAGCGGGAGGAGGGATACGCAGTATTTT. Using reference TRBV5-1 and TRBJ2-3 for the parts outside the CDR3, the full variable domain is KAGVTQTPRYLIKTRGQQVTLSCSPISGHRSVSWYQQTPGQGLQFLFEYFSETQRNKGNFPGRFSGRQFSNSRSEMNVSTLELGDSALYLCASSSSGRRDTQYFGPGTRLTVL.